Listed below are T cell receptor beta chains from one sample, sequenced in a study of blood T cell repertoires in COVID-19. This table comes from immunoSEQ multiplex PCR, and its TCRdb copy is limited to in-frame clones, with some not included. The sample gives 95,000 to 150,000 clones, under 80% of which show up once; approximately 2.5% is in the top ten. The sample was peripheral blood. Receptor source: a man aged 70-80 years with acute or convalescent COVID-19. Both conserved end residues are part of each CDR3. D genes are given only for firm matches. Clone size is given for some rows only: seen once, a few or many times, or a class if the clone is expanded.

J,D,size,V,CDR3,DNA
TRBJ2-7,NA,NA,TRBV5-5,CASSSPFSGLIGEQYF,TGTGCCAGCAGCTCCCCCTTTAGCGGTCTGATCGGCGAGCAGTACTTC
TRBJ1-4,NA,NA,TRBV4-1,CASSQDRDEKLFF,TGCGCCAGCAGCCAAGATCGGGATGAAAAACTGTTTTTT
TRBJ2-3,NA,NA,TRBV5-1,CASQTGGTDTQYF,TGCGCCAGCCAAACGGGGGGCACAGATACGCAGTATTTT
TRBJ1-2,TRBD1,NA,TRBV7-2,CASGRDRGGYGYTF,TGTGCCAGCGGCCGGGACAGGGGAGGGTATGGCTACACCTTC
TRBJ2-7,NA,NA,TRBV18,CATAAGSSYEQYF,TGTGCCACCGCTGCGGGCAGCTCCTACGAGCAGTACTTC
TRBJ1-2,NA,NA,TRBV18,CASSPPTQAIGYTF,TGTGCCAGCTCACCACCTACCCAGGCCATTGGCTACACCTTC
TRBJ2-1,NA,NA,TRBV5-1,CASSPTGSMEQFF,TGCGCCAGCAGCCCCACGGGTTCCATGGAGCAGTTCTTC
TRBJ2-7,NA,NA,TRBV7-2,CASSLVPGGIYEQYF,TGTGCCAGCAGCTTAGTCCCCGGGGGAATCTACGAGCAGTACTTC
TRBJ2-7,NA,NA,TRBV18,CASSRAGGYEQYF,TGTGCCAGCTCACGGGCAGGGGGGTACGAGCAGTACTTC
TRBJ1-5,NA,NA,TRBV18,CASSNGQSSNQPQHF,TGTGCCAGCTCAAATGGACAGAGTAGCAATCAGCCCCAGCATTTT
TRBJ2-2,NA,NA,TRBV18,CASSQPRGGPATGELFF,TGTGCCAGCTCACAACCCCGCGGGGGCCCCGCCACCGGGGAGCTGTTTTTT
TRBJ1-6,NA,NA,TRBV6-2/TRBV6-3,CASSYDKSSYNSPLHF,TGTGCCAGCAGTTACGACAAGAGCTCCTATAATTCACCCCTCCACTTT
TRBJ2-4,NA,NA,TRBV19,CASRKEGANIQYF,TGTGCCAGTAGGAAGGAGGGGGCCAACATTCAGTACTTC
TRBJ2-7,TRBD2,NA,TRBV19,CASSPLAGVTYEQYF,TGTGCCAGTAGTCCACTAGCGGGGGTAACCTACGAGCAGTACTTC
TRBJ2-7,NA,once,TRBV12-3/TRBV12-4,CASSPLRSEQYF,TGTGCCAGCAGCCCTTTGAGGTCCGAGCAGTACTTC
TRBJ2-3,NA,once,TRBV14,CASSMTPTTDTQYF,TGTGCCAGCAGCATGACACCTACCACAGATACGCAGTATTTT
TRBJ2-4,NA,NA,TRBV4-3,CASSRGGGGAKNIQYF,TGCGCCAGCAGCCGCGGGGGCGGGGGAGCCAAAAACATTCAGTACTTC
TRBJ2-6,TRBD1,NA,TRBV2,CASRATGGFRGFSGANVLTF,TGTGCCAGCAGAGCGACAGGGGGGTTCCGGGGATTCTCTGGGGCCAACGTCCTGACTTTC
TRBJ2-1,NA,NA,TRBV12-5,CASGLVGRGEQFF,TGTGCTAGTGGTTTGGTAGGCAGGGGTGAGCAGTTCTTC
TRBJ1-3,NA,few,TRBV7-9,CASSLGLGSPSGNTIYF,TGTGCCAGCAGCCTGGGTCTAGGCTCACCCTCTGGAAACACCATATATTTT
TRBJ1-5,NA,NA,TRBV7-2,CASSLELSGNQPQHF,TGTGCCAGCAGCTTAGAGTTGAGTGGCAATCAGCCCCAGCATTTT
TRBJ1-2,NA,few,TRBV4-1,CASSSSQRGNYGYTF,TGCGCCAGCAGCTCGTCCCAGCGGGGGAACTATGGCTACACCTTC
TRBJ1-2,NA,few,TRBV23-1,CASSQLAGGPYGYTF,TGCGCCAGCAGTCAACTGGCCGGGGGGCCCTATGGCTACACCTTC
TRBJ1-1,NA,NA,TRBV11-1,CASSHPGRWAFF,TGTGCCAGCAGCCATCCGGGTCGTTGGGCTTTCTTT
TRBJ2-6,NA,once,TRBV5-1,CASRDSGANVLTF,TGCGCCAGCAGAGACAGTGGGGCCAACGTCCTGACTTTC
TRBJ1-1,NA,NA,TRBV5-1,CASSLDRNTEAFF,TGCGCCAGCAGCTTGGACAGGAACACTGAAGCTTTCTTT
TRBJ1-6,TRBD1,NA,TRBV4-3,CASSQDGTGGNSPLHF,TGCGCCAGCAGCCAAGATGGGACAGGGGGAAATTCACCCCTCCACTTT
TRBJ1-1,NA,NA,TRBV7-2,CASSLGTGMNTEAFF,TGTGCCAGCAGCTTAGGGACGGGAATGAACACTGAAGCTTTCTTT
TRBJ2-3,TRBD1,NA,TRBV7-9,CASSPPGGQGAADTQYF,TGTGCCAGCAGCCCTCCGGGGGGACAGGGGGCTGCAGATACGCAGTATTTT
TRBJ1-1,NA,NA,TRBV7-3,CASSSGSPVTEAFF,TGTGCCAGCAGCTCCGGGAGTCCCGTTACTGAAGCTTTCTTT